Listed here are 10 T cell receptor beta chains from one sample, sequenced in a study of T-cell memory formation after mild COVID-19. TCRdb used MiXCR to reprocess the 5' RACE reads, holding one entry per CDR3 protein. The repertoire holds roughly 250,000 distinct CDR3 sequences, with around 15% as singletons. Sequencing was performed on PBMCs or a T cell subset sorted from them (not recorded which). These receptors were taken from a man between 18 and 35 years old who had mild COVID-19 (a few samples of this study predate the infection). Cell type and time point are not known.

This clonotype was recorded only once. The V call is TRBV12-3 or TRBV12-4, the J call TRBJ1-3; tentative D call: TRBD1 (5 bases). The CDR3 is made up of 15 amino acids. V was cut by 3 bases and J by 6 bases, with 15 bases left in between. CDR3 nucleotide sequence: TGTGCCAGCAGTTTGGAGGGGCCCAAGACAAACACCATATATTTT. Amino acid sequence: CASSLEGPKTNTIYF.

This clonotype appeared a few times. The chain links TRBV5-1 to TRBJ2-6, with unresolved D. The CDR3 extends over 15 amino acids. From germline, CDR1 is SGHRS and CDR2 YFSETQ. Trimming removed 0 bases from V and 0 bases from J, with 4 bases in between. CDR3 sequence: CASSLANSGANVLTF. The CDR3 DNA reads as TGCGCCAGCAGCTTGGCCAACTCTGGGGCCAACGTCCTGACTTTC.

This clonotype came up a few times. The chain couples TRBV7-8 to TRBJ2-5, with 10 nucleotides matching TRBD1. Per the germline V gene, CDR1 is SGHVS and CDR2 is FQNEAQ. This CDR3 is 14 amino acids long. Trimming removed 5 bases from V and 4 bases from J; junction bases left unmatched: 4. The CDR3 DNA follows: TGTGCCAGCAGCGGTAGGACAGGGGGAGAGACCCAGTACTTC. It specifies CASSGRTGGETQYF.

This clonotype was observed a handful of times. This rearrangement joins TRBV11-2 to TRBJ2-1, with D hard to call. Germline lookup yields CDR1 SGHAT and CDR2 FQNNGV. The ends were cut back, 2 bases at V and 3 bases at J, with 11 bases in the middle. The CDR3 is 15 residues long. The CDR3 DNA reads TGTGCCAGCAGCTTATCGAGTATTGGCTACAATGAGCAGTTCTTC. Encoded protein: CASSLSSIGYNEQFF.

This clonotype was counted a few times. The chain employs TRBV7-2 and TRBJ2-4; weak D call: TRBD1 (6 bases). Germline CDR1 is SGHTA and CDR2 is FQGNSA. V gave up 3 bases and J gave up 5 bases, with 11 bases separating them. The CDR3 has 14 residues. The CDR3 coding sequence is TGTGCCAGCAGCTTCGGACAGCCTCAAAACATTCAGTACTTC. It codes for CASSFGQPQNIQYF.

This clonotype was detected ten times or more. The chain carries TRBV7-2 and TRBJ2-1; 9 bases match TRBD2. V was clipped by 5 bases and J by 7 bases; unmatched bases: 9. The CDR3 totals 15 residues. Germline V gene sequence: CDR1 SGHTA, CDR2 FQGNSA. The DNA for the CDR3 is TGTGCCAGCAGCCCGGGGCGGGGGGGCAGGAATGAGCAGTTCTTC. Protein sequence: CASSPGRGGRNEQFF. The full variable domain, completed using reference TRBV7-2 and TRBJ2-1, is GAGVSQSPSNKVTEKGKDVELRCDPISGHTALYWYRQSLGQGLEFLIYFQGNSAPDKSGLPSDRFSAERTGGSVSTLTIQRTQQEDSAVYLCASSPGRGGRNEQFFGPGTRLTVL.

The chain employs TRBV30 and TRBJ1-5, with D uncertain. V lost 0 bases to trimming and J lost 7 bases, with 10 bases between them. The CDR3 spans 13 residues. CDR1 is GTSNPN, CDR2 SVGIG, per germline (reference sequence). This CDR3 is CAWSVRQSQPQHF. In DNA form, the CDR3 reads TGTGCCTGGAGTGTACGTCAGTCCCAGCCCCAGCATTTT.

A few counts support this clonotype. Here the CDR3 reads CASSPDRGGYGYTF. Here the CDR3 DNA reads TGTGCCAGCAGCCCCGACAGGGGGGGCTATGGCTACACCTTC. The chain carries TRBV7-2 and TRBJ1-2, with 9 bases matching TRBD1. CDR1 and CDR2 (germline): SGHTA, FQGNSA. This CDR3 contains 14 residues. The trim removed 5 bases at V and 4 bases at J, leaving 5 bases unmatched.

This clonotype was counted a few times. This chain uses TRBV6-6 with TRBJ1-1; D uncertain. The CDR3 sequence is 13 residues long. V was clipped by 4 bases and J by 1 base, with 7 bases between them. Germline V lookup: CDR1 MNHNY, CDR2 SVGAGI (reference sequence). CDR3 sequence reads: CASSWMGNTEAFF. The CDR3 DNA reads as TGTGCCAGCAGTTGGATGGGGAACACTGAAGCTTTCTTT.

The sample holds many counts of this clonotype. The chain is built from TRBV5-1 and TRBJ2-4; D gene uncertain. Germline lookup yields CDR1 SGHRS and CDR2 YFSETQ. V dropped 0 bases and J dropped 5 bases, with 12 bases sitting between them. The CDR3 totals 15 residues. CDR3 region: CASSLAPASENIQYF. Here the CDR3 DNA reads TGCGCCAGCAGCTTGGCCCCAGCGTCGGAAAACATTCAGTACTTC.